This T cell receptor beta chain was recovered during a study of cytomegalovirus exposure and HLA in healthy donors. Study-wide background: According to later analysis, the same platform produced the 130 or so validation and several hundred first-cohort repertoires.

General study results and limits: Rare TCR sequences dominated, though some public TCRs recurred in many donors. Cytomegalovirus status was reportedly diagnosed by the classifier with high specificity and sensitivity.

Concerning this clone itself: Its specificity is unknown.

Sequenced by immunoSEQ multiplex PCR; TCRdb stores in-frame clones only, minus some. This sample has around 140,000 clones, with about 88% found just once. The donors were members of the roughly 130-subject validation cohort (separate from the roughly 670-subject first cohort). Losses at the gene ends were 3 bases for V and 2 bases for J; bases not matched to a gene: 4. CDR1 SGHNT and CDR2 YYREEE come from the germline V gene (reference sequence). This CDR3 region has 14 residues. Sequencing was carried out using PBMCs. V usage is TRBV5-4 and J usage is TRBJ2-5, with 7 bases identical to TRBD1. The clonotype originates from a woman in her late teens or twenties in good health and CMV-seronegative. The CDR3 sequence: CASSYGTVQETQYF. The CDR3 DNA reads TGTGCCAGCAGCTATGGGACAGTACAAGAGACCCAGTACTTC.